These 27 T cell receptor beta chains were all obtained from the same sample, sequenced in a study of blood T cell repertoires in COVID-19. The method was immunoSEQ multiplex PCR; TCRdb's version includes in-frame clones alone and lacks a portion of them. The sample shows 43,000 or so clones, 86% of them seen only once. The sample was peripheral blood. These receptors were collected from a man in his sixties with active COVID-19.

This rearrangement joins TRBV2 to TRBJ1-1, with D uncertain. The CDR3 totals 13 residues. With 3 bases removed from V and 1 base from J, the gap between germline ends came to 6 bases. Germline values: CDR1 SNHLY, CDR2 FYNNEI. Here the CDR3 reads CASSDRGNTEAFF. CDR3 coding DNA: TGTGCCAGCAGTGACCGGGGGAACACTGAAGCTTTCTTT.

This clone was observed a few times. V gene TRBV6-5 combines with J gene TRBJ2-7, with TRBD1 as a possible D gene (6 bases). The CDR3 extends over 13 amino acids. Germline V gene sequence: CDR1 MNHEY, CDR2 SVGAGI. V lost 10 bases and J 6 bases, leaving 19 bases between the germline ends. The CDR3 DNA reads as TGTGCCACCCGACAGGTTAATCTCCTCGAGCAGTACTTC. It yields the protein CATRQVNLLEQYF.

This chain connects TRBV4-1 to TRBJ2-7; perhaps TRBD2 as D (5 bases). The CDR3 contains 13 residues. Trimming pared 5 bases from V and 2 bases from J, leaving 10 bases between. Germline lookup yields CDR1 MGHRA and CDR2 YSYEKL. CDR3 coding DNA: TGCGCCAGCAGCGGGAGTCAGCCCTACGAGCAGTACTTC. Translating it yields CASSGSQPYEQYF.

This clone came up once. The chain links TRBV10-3 to TRBJ2-7; 7 nucleotides line up with TRBD1. The CDR3 sequence is 14 residues long. In germline, CDR1 is ENHRY, CDR2 SYGVKD. With 7 bases clipped from V and 2 bases from J, the junction kept 8 bases outside the gene matches. The CDR3 reads CAINRGDSAYEQYF. The CDR3 coding sequence is TGTGCCATCAATAGAGGGGACAGCGCCTACGAGCAGTACTTC.

V gene TRBV18 combines with J gene TRBJ1-1; tentatively, D is TRBD1 (6 bases). Trimming left V 6 bases short and J 6 bases short, with 14 bases between. The CDR3 runs 13 residues. From germline, CDR1 is KGHSH and CDR2 LQKENI. In DNA, the CDR3 is TGTGCCAGCTCCCCTTCCCGGACAGCTGAAGCTTTCTTT. Translating it yields CASSPSRTAEAFF.

The chain has TRBV18 and TRBJ2-7, with 7 bases lining up with TRBD2. The trim removed 8 bases at V and 2 bases at J, leaving 12 bases unmatched. Germline V gene lookup returns CDR1 KGHSH and CDR2 LQKENI. The CDR3 length is 15 residues. The CDR3 protein is CASADGGRRTYEQYF. Here the CDR3 DNA reads TGTGCCAGCGCCGACGGCGGGAGACGGACCTACGAGCAGTACTTC.

The J gene is TRBJ2-2, the V gene TRBV5-6; a weak D match, TRBD1 (6 bases). The CDR3 totals 15 residues. The germline V gene has CDR1 SGHDT and CDR2 YYEEEE. Trimming cost V 5 bases and J 6 bases, with 17 bases left between them. In DNA form, the CDR3 reads TGTGCCAGCAGTCGAGGACAGTTCCCTTCCGGGGAGCTGTTTTTT. Amino acid sequence: CASSRGQFPSGELFF.

This clone showed up just once. For the CDR3, the DNA is TGTGCCTCTAGGGAGGACTGGTATGGCTACACCTTC. Translation gives CASREDWYGYTF. The genes are TRBV7-2 and TRBJ1-2; no clear D. This CDR3 comprises 12 residues. Germline assignment: CDR1 SGHTA and CDR2 FQGNSA. The ends were cut back, 11 bases at V and 5 bases at J, with 15 bases in the middle.

The V and J genes are TRBV4-1 and TRBJ2-7; possibly TRBD2 for D (6 bases). The CDR3 runs to 15 residues. V was clipped by 2 bases and J by 5 bases, with 16 bases between them. Germline V gives CDR1 MGHRA, CDR2 YSYEKL. The CDR3 DNA follows: TGCGCCAGCAGCCAAACACCGGGACTGGACAACGAGCAGTACTTC. This encodes CASSQTPGLDNEQYF.

For the CDR3, the DNA is TGCGCCAGCAGCTTGGGGACAGGGTCCCTGGGGACTGAAGCTTTCTTT. It translates to CASSLGTGSLGTEAFF. The V and J genes are TRBV5-1 and TRBJ1-1; TRBD1 agrees at 8 bases. CDR1 and CDR2 (germline): SGHRS, YFSETQ. Germline trimming cut 0 bases from V and 5 bases from J; bases unmatched to any gene: 9. The CDR3 extends over 16 amino acids. The whole variable domain, filled in from reference TRBV5-1 and TRBJ1-1, reads KAGVTQTPRYLIKTRGQQVTLSCSPISGHRSVSWYQQTPGQGLQFLFEYFSETQRNKGNFPGRFSGRQFSNSRSEMNVSTLELGDSALYLCASSLGTGSLGTEAFFGQGTRLTVV.

The rearrangement links TRBV4-2 to TRBJ2-7; 11 bases align to TRBD1. Losses at the gene ends were 4 bases for V and 5 bases for J; bases not matched to a gene: 4. The V gene's germline CDR1 is LGHNA and CDR2 YNFKEQ. The CDR3 totals 14 residues. This CDR3 is CASSLRTGGDEQYF. CDR3 in DNA: TGTGCCAGCAGCCTAAGGACAGGGGGCGACGAGCAGTACTTC.

The genes are TRBV7-2 and TRBJ2-7, with a possible D match to TRBD2 (6 bases). The CDR3 has 11 amino acids. The V gene's germline CDR1 is SGHTA and CDR2 FQGNSA. Trimming removed 8 bases from V and 2 bases from J, with 7 bases in between. The CDR3 protein is CASGGTYEQYF. CDR3 nucleotide sequence: TGTGCCAGCGGCGGGACCTACGAGCAGTACTTC.

The genes are TRBV28 and TRBJ2-7; the D gene is possibly TRBD1 (5 bases). The germline V gene has CDR1 MDHEN and CDR2 SYDVKM. V was cut by 3 bases and J by 2 bases, with 8 bases left in between. The CDR3 sequence is 13 residues long. This CDR3 is CASSFQGPYEQYF. The CDR3, as DNA: TGTGCCAGCAGTTTTCAGGGCCCCTACGAGCAGTACTTC.

The V call is TRBV3-1 (or the pseudogene TRBV3-2), the J call TRBJ2-5; 8 bases agree with TRBD2. The CDR3 has 15 residues. Germline V gene sequence: CDR1 LGHDT, CDR2 YNNKEL (reference sequence). V shed 1 base and J 5 bases; nucleotides not matched to a gene: 6. The CDR3 region is CASSQVLGGRETQYF. DNA of the CDR3: TGTGCCAGCAGCCAAGTCTTGGGCGGGAGGGAGACCCAGTACTTC.

This clone was counted between two and nine times. The V call is TRBV7-2, the J call TRBJ1-5; possible D gene TRBD1, 6 bases. The CDR3 is 13 residues long. Germline CDR1 reads SGHTA; CDR2 reads FQGNSA. The V gene lost 2 bases and the J gene lost 10 bases, with 12 bases spanning the gap. CDR3 amino acids: CASSLSVDSPQHF. In DNA form, the CDR3 reads TGTGCCAGCAGCTTAAGCGTGGACAGCCCCCAGCATTTT.

V is TRBV6-1 and J is TRBJ2-7, with D perhaps TRBD1 (5 bases). CDR3 size: 15 residues. In germline, CDR1 is MNHNS, CDR2 SASEGT. V lost 2 bases, J lost 2 bases, and 13 bases lay in between. The CDR3 DNA sequence: TGTGCCAGCAGTGAATGGCAGGGCCTCACCTACGAGCAGTACTTC. Translation gives CASSEWQGLTYEQYF.

The chain is built from TRBV27 and TRBJ2-5; 16 nucleotides line up with TRBD2. V was pared by 7 bases and J by 5 bases, with 7 bases of the junction left unmatched. CDR3 length: 16 amino acids. Germline CDR1 is MNHEY and CDR2 is SMNVEV (reference sequence). CDR3 sequence: CASKGLAGGPGETQYF. CDR3 in DNA: TGTGCCAGCAAGGGACTAGCGGGAGGGCCTGGGGAGACCCAGTACTTC.

The CDR3 DNA is TGCAGCGCCGGGACTAGCGGGAGTTCAGATACGCAGTATTTT. Translating gives CSAGTSGSSDTQYF. The chain links TRBV29-1 to TRBJ2-3; 14 bases line up with TRBD2. The CDR3 extends over 14 amino acids. CDR1 and CDR2 (germline): SQVTM, ANQGSEA. Losses at the gene ends were 7 bases for V and 4 bases for J; bases not matched to a gene: 4.

This chain connects TRBV27 to TRBJ2-3; 10 bases are shared with TRBD1. V shed 6 bases and J 0 bases; nucleotides not matched to a gene: 9. CDR3 size: 17 residues. Germline V CDR1 and CDR2: MNHEY, SMNVEV (reference sequence). CDR3 sequence reads: CASRPLRDRGSTDTQYF. CDR3 in DNA: TGTGCCAGCAGGCCCCTCCGGGACAGGGGAAGCACAGATACGCAGTATTTT.

This chain joins TRBV29-1 and TRBJ1-4; 8 positions match TRBD1. The junction had 5 bases not matched to a gene; V was cut back by 6 bases and J by 2 bases. This CDR3 has 14 amino acids. In germline, CDR1 is SQVTM, CDR2 ANQGSEA. DNA of the CDR3: TGCAGCGTCCAGGGGGCACCGACTAATGAAAAACTGTTTTTT. Residues: CSVQGAPTNEKLFF.

The V call is TRBV11-2, the J call TRBJ2-1; 8 nucleotides line up with TRBD2. Trimming removed 5 bases from V and 8 bases from J; junction bases left unmatched: 14. The CDR3 covers 16 residues. Germline loops: CDR1 SGHAT, CDR2 FQNNGV. The CDR3 loop reads CASSDTPGAGVHEQFF. DNA of the CDR3: TGTGCCAGCAGCGATACCCCCGGAGCGGGAGTCCATGAGCAGTTCTTC.

V is TRBV2 and J is TRBJ2-4; a weak D match, TRBD2 (5 bases). This CDR3 contains 13 residues. Trimming removed 7 bases from V and 7 bases from J, with 14 bases in between. Germline assignment: CDR1 SNHLY and CDR2 FYNNEI. CDR3 nucleotide sequence: TGTGCCAGCAATGGCGGGTTGGGGAACATTCAGTACTTC. Protein: CASNGGLGNIQYF.

CDR3 coding DNA: TGTGCCAGCAGTTACCTGGGGGGGTCCTACAATGAGCAGTTCTTC. Protein sequence: CASSYLGGSYNEQFF. V usage is TRBV6-2 or TRBV6-3 and J usage is TRBJ2-1; 7 positions match TRBD2. CDR3 length: 15 amino acids. The V segment lost 2 bases and the J segment 1 base; nucleotides outside the gene matches: 2. CDR1 is MNHEY and CDR2 is SVGEGT in the germline V gene.

The V call is TRBV27, the J call TRBJ1-5; the D is unclear. Germline V lookup: CDR1 MNHEY, CDR2 SMNVEV (reference sequence). The CDR3 spans 12 residues. The germline V and J ends were trimmed by 5 bases and 7 bases, with 9 bases remaining between them. CDR3 sequence (DNA): TGTGCCAGCAGTCCCCACGGGCAGCCCCAGCATTTT. It encodes CASSPHGQPQHF.

Turning to this clone: The junction departs from germline at one end; a sequencing error may be responsible. The rearrangement joins TRBV5-1 to TRBJ2-5; 7 nucleotides line up with TRBD1. Looked up from germline, CDR1 is SGHRS and CDR2 is YFSETQ. The CDR3 runs 13 residues. The CDR3 is CASSSGDSAFSDF. CDR3 nucleotides: TGCGCCAGCAGCTCCGGGGACAGCGCCTTTTCAGACTTC. Variable domain in full (rest from reference TRBV5-1 and TRBJ2-5): KAGVTQTPRYLIKTRGQQVTLSCSPISGHRSVSWYQQTPGQGLQFLFEYFSETQRNKGNFPGRFSGRQFSNSRSEMNVSTLELGDSALYLCASSSGDSAFSDFGPGTRLLVL.

J is TRBJ1-1 and V is TRBV5-1; 8 bases match TRBD1. This CDR3 is 16 amino acids long. The V gene's germline CDR1 is SGHRS and CDR2 YFSETQ. V was pared by 1 base and J by 2 bases, with 7 bases of the junction left unmatched. This CDR3 reads CASSLPQGQDNTEAFF. DNA for the CDR3: TGCGCCAGCAGCTTGCCCCAGGGACAGGACAACACTGAAGCTTTCTTT.

J is TRBJ1-2 and V is TRBV5-1; possibly TRBD1 for D (6 bases). There are 14 residues in the CDR3. The ends were cut back, 0 bases at V and 4 bases at J, with 10 bases in the middle. CDR1 and CDR2 from the germline V gene are SGHRS and YFSETQ. The CDR3 sequence: CASSLEGGAYGYTF. The CDR3 region has the DNA TGCGCCAGCAGCTTGGAGGGGGGGGCCTATGGCTACACCTTC.